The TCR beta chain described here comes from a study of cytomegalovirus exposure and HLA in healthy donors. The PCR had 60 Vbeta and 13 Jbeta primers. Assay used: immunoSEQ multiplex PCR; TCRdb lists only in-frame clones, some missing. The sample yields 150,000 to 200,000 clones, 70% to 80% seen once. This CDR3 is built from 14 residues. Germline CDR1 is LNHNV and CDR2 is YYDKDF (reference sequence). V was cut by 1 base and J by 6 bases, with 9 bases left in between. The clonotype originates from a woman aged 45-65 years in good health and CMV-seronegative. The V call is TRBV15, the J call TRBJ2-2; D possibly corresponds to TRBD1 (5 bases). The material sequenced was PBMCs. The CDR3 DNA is TGTGCCACCAGCAGAGTACCAGGGTCCGGGGAGCTGTTTTTT. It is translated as CATSRVPGSGELFF.